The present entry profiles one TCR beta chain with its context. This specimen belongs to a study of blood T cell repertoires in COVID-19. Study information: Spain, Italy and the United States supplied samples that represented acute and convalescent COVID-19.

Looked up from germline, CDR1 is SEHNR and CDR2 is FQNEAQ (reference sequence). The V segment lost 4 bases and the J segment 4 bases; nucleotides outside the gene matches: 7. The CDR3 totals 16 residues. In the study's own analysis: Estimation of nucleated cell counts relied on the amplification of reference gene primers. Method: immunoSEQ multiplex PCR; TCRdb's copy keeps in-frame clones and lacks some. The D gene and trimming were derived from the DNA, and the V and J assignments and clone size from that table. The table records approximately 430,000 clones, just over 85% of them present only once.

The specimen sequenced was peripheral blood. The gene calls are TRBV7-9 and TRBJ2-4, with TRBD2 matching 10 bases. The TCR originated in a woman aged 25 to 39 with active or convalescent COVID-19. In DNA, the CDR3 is TGTGCCAGCAGCTCCAGACTAGCGGGTGGGAAAAACATTCAGTACTTC. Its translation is CASSSRLAGGKNIQYF.